Sequencing of this TCR beta chain was carried out in a study of blood T cell repertoires in COVID-19. As for the study in general: From the United States, Italy and Spain came samples of acute and convalescent COVID-19.

This CDR3 has 17 amino acids. The germline V gene encodes CDR1 MDHEN and CDR2 SYDVKM. V dropped 5 bases and J dropped 0 bases, with 16 bases sitting between them. In the original analysis: Counts of nucleated cells, estimated from reference gene primer amplification, were obtained. Clones were sequenced by immunoSEQ multiplex PCR, and TCRdb holds only the in-frame ones, with some missing. The V and J calls and clone size are taken from that table; D and trimming were inferred from the DNA. Of under 250,000 clones in the sample, approximately 89% were seen once. What was sequenced was peripheral blood. V usage is TRBV28 and J usage is TRBJ1-4; TRBD1 might be the D (6 bases). The origin of this receptor is a woman aged 55-70 years who had recovered from COVID-19. CDR3 amino acids: CASSREGVLTTNEKLFF. The CDR3 region has the DNA TGTGCCAGCAGTAGAGAGGGGGTGCTGACAACTAATGAAAAACTGTTTTTT. Variable domain in full (rest from reference TRBV28 and TRBJ1-4): DVKVTQSSRYLVKRTGEKVFLECVQDMDHENMFWYRQDPGLGLRLIYFSYDVKMKEKGDIPEGYSVSREKKERFSLILESASTNQTSMYLCASSREGVLTTNEKLFFGSGTQLSVL.